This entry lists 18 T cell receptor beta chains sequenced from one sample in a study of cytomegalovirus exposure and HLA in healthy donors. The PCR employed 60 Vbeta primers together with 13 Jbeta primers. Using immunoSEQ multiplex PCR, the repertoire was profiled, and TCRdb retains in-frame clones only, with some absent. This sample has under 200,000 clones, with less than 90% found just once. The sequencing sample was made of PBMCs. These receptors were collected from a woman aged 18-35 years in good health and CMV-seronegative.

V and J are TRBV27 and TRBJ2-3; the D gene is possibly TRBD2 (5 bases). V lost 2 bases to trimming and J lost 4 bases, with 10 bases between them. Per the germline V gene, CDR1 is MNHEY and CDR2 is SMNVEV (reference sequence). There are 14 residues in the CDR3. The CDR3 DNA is TGTGCCAGCAGTTTAAGAGGGAACGCAGATACGCAGTATTTT. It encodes CASSLRGNADTQYF.

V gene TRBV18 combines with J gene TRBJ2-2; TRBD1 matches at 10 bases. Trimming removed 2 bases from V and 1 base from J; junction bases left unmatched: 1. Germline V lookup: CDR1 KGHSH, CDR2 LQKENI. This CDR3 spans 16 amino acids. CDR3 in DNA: TGTGCCAGCTCACCAGGACAGGGGGTGAACACCGGGGAGCTGTTTTTT. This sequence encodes CASSPGQGVNTGELFF.

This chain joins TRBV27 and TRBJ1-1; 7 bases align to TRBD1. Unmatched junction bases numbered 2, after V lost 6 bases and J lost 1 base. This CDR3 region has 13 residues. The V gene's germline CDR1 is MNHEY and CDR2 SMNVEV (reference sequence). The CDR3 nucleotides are TGTGCCAGCAGATGGACAGGGAACACTGAAGCTTTCTTT. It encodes CASRWTGNTEAFF.

CDR3 nucleotides: TGTGCCAGCAGCCCAACATCGACAGATACGCAGTATTTT. Protein sequence: CASSPTSTDTQYF. The chain employs TRBV11-3 and TRBJ2-3; D unresolved. This CDR3 spans 13 amino acids. Trimming took off 5 bases at V and 3 bases at J, with 9 bases between the two ends. Per germline, CDR1 SGHNT and CDR2 YENEEA.

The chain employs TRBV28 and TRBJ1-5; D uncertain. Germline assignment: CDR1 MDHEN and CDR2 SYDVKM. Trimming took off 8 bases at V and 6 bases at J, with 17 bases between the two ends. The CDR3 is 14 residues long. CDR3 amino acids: CASGRRGLGQPQHF. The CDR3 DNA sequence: TGTGCCAGCGGCAGACGAGGCTTAGGTCAGCCCCAGCATTTT.

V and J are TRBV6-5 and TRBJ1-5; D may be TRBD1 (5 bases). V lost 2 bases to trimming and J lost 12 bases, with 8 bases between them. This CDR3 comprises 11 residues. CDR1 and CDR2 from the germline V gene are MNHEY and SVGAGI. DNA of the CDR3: TGTGCCAGCAGTTACAAGGGGCTCCAGCATTTT. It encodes CASSYKGLQHF.

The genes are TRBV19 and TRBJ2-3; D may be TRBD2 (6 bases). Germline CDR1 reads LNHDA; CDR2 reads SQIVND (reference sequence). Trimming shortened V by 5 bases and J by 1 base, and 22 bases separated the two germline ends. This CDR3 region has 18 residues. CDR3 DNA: TGTGCCAGTAGTCTTCACATCCTAGCGAATGGAGGCACAGATACGCAGTATTTT. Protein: CASSLHILANGGTDTQYF.

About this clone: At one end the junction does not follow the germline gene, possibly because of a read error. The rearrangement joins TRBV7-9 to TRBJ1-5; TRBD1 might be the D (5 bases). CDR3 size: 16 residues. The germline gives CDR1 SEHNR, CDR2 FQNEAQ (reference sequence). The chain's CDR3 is CSSSSWAGPSNQPQHF. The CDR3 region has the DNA TGTTCCAGCAGCTCGTGGGCAGGGCCGAGCAATCAGCCCCAGCATTTT.

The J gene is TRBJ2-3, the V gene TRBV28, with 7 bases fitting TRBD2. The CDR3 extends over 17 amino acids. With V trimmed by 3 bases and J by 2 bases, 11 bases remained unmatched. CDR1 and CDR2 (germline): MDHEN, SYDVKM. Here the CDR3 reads CASSFQWGGIDTDTQYF. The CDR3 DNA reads TGTGCCAGCAGTTTTCAATGGGGGGGTATAGACACAGATACGCAGTATTTT.

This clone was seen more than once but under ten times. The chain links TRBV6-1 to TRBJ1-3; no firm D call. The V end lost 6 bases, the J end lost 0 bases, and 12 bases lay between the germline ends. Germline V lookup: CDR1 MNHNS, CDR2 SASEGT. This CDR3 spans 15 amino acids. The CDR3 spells CASRLDGNSGNTIYF. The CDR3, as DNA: TGTGCCAGCAGGTTGGACGGGAACTCTGGAAACACCATATATTTT.

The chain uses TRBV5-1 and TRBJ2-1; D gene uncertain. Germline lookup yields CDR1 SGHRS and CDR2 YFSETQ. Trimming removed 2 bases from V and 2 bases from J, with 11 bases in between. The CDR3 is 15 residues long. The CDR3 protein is CASSFESTTYNEQFF. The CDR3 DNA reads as TGCGCCAGCAGCTTTGAGTCCACCACCTACAATGAGCAGTTCTTC.

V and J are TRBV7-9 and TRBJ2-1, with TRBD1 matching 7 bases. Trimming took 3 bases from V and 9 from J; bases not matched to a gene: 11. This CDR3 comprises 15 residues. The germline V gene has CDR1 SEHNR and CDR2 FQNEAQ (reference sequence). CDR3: CASSLGDRAEGEQFF. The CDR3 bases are TGTGCCAGCAGCTTGGGCGACAGGGCGGAAGGTGAGCAGTTCTTC.

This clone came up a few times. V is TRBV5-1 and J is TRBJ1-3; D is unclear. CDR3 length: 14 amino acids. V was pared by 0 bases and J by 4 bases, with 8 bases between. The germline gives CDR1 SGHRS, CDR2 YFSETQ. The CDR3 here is CASSLAGSGNTIYF. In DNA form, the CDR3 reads TGCGCCAGCAGCTTGGCCGGGTCAGGAAACACCATATATTTT.

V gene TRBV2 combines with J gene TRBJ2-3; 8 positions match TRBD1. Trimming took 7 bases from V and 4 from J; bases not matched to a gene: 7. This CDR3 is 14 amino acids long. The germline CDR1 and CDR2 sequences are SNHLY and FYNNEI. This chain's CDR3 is CASKADRGSDTQYF. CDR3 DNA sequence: TGTGCCAGCAAGGCCGACAGGGGATCAGATACGCAGTATTTT.

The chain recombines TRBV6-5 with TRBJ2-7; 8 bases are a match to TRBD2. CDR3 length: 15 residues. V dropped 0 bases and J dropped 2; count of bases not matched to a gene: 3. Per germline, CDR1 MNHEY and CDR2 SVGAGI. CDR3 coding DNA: TGTGCCAGCAGTTACTCGGCGGGGGGCCCCTACGAGCAGTACTTC. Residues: CASSYSAGGPYEQYF.

In DNA, the CDR3 is TGCGCCAGCAGCTGGACAGGGTACAATGAGCAGTTCTTC. Protein: CASSWTGYNEQFF. This rearrangement joins TRBV5-1 to TRBJ2-1; 8 nucleotides line up with TRBD1. J gave up 4 bases and V 3 bases, and 0 bases lay outside the gene matches. The length of the CDR3 is 13 residues. Germline assignment: CDR1 SGHRS and CDR2 YFSETQ. The complete variable domain, with remaining parts taken from reference TRBV5-1 and TRBJ2-1, reads KAGVTQTPRYLIKTRGQQVTLSCSPISGHRSVSWYQQTPGQGLQFLFEYFSETQRNKGNFPGRFSGRQFSNSRSEMNVSTLELGDSALYLCASSWTGYNEQFFGPGTRLTVL.

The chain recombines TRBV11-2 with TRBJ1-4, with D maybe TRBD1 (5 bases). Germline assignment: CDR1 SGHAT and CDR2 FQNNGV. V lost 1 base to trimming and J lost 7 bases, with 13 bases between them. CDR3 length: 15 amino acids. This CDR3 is CASSLVGREGEKLFF. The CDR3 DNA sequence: TGTGCCAGCAGCTTAGTTGGCAGGGAGGGTGAAAAACTGTTTTTT.

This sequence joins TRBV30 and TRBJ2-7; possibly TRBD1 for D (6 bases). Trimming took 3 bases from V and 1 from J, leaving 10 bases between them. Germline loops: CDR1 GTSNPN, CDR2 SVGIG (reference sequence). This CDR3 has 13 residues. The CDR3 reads CAWSGTLSYEQYF. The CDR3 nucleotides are TGTGCCTGGAGCGGGACATTATCCTACGAGCAGTACTTC.